This record concerns one TCR beta chain sequence. The data derive from a study of response to subunit inactivated influenza vaccine. The CDR3 covers 16 residues. Trimming cost V 0 bases and J 4 bases, with 13 bases left between them. Germline assignment: CDR1 DFQATT and CDR2 SNEGSKA (reference sequence). TCRdb itself ran the RT-PCR reads through MiXCR, one entry per CDR3 protein. The sample holds roughly 550,000 distinct CDR3 sequences, around 21% seen once. These data were also reused for a study on T cells expressing NK-cell markers. This second study says: For TCR beta, cDNA was produced by 5'RACE template switching with UMIs. Whether expanded NKG2C+ T cell clones were HCMV specific stayed uncertain.

Sequencing was performed on CD4+ T cells sorted from PBMCs, taken roughly 13 days after vaccination. The chain is built from TRBV20-1 and TRBJ1-6; D call uncertain. The sequence was collected from a man in his fifties or sixties who received an inactivated influenza vaccine. The CDR3, as DNA: TGCAGTGCTAGAGATCGGGCCGTGGGTTATAATTCACCCCTCCACTTT. It specifies CSARDRAVGYNSPLHF.